A selection of T cell receptor beta chains follows, all from one sample in a study of blood T cell repertoires in COVID-19. Sequencing used immunoSEQ multiplex PCR; TCRdb keeps in-frame clones, though not all of them. The profile shows hundreds of thousands of clones, around 87% of them singletons. Sequencing was performed on peripheral blood. All receptors derive from a woman in her forties or fifties who had recovered from COVID-19. The CDR3 runs from the conserved cysteine through the conserved F or W. The D gene is left open where the match is weak. For some rows the clone size is stated as once, few or many, or as a class when expanded; others skip it.

d_gene	abundance	v_gene	j_gene	CDR3nt	CDR3aa
.	.	TRBV5-6	TRBJ2-7	TGTGCCAGCAGCAAACAGGGCTACGAGCAGTACTTC	CASSKQGYEQYF
.	.	TRBV9	TRBJ2-5	TGTGCCAGCAGCGTAGCGGGGTTACAAGAGACCCAGTACTTC	CASSVAGLQETQYF
.	few	TRBV29-1	TRBJ2-2	TGCAGCGTTGGATCCTTAGCCACCGGGGAGCTGTTTTTT	CSVGSLATGELFF
TRBD1	.	TRBV5-1	TRBJ2-7	TGCGCCAGCAGCTCCGCGACAGGGGGCAGCGAGCAGTACTTC	CASSSATGGSEQYF
.	few	TRBV6-2/TRBV6-3	TRBJ1-3	TGTGCCAGCAGTTTCGGACAGAGCTTCTCTGGAAACACCATATATTTT	CASSFGQSFSGNTIYF
.	.	TRBV28	TRBJ1-2	TGTGCCAGCAGTTTACAGGTCTATGGCTACACCTTC	CASSLQVYGYTF
.	.	TRBV11-3	TRBJ1-6	TGTGCCAGCATACCGGGCAGCGGTAATTCACCCCTCCACTTT	CASIPGSGNSPLHF
TRBD2	.	TRBV11-3	TRBJ2-1	TGTGCCAGCAGCTTGGACAATAGCGGGGGGTCCTACAATGAGCAGTTCTTC	CASSLDNSGGSYNEQFF
.	.	TRBV28	TRBJ1-1	TGTGCCAGCAGTTTAAGAGGTACGAACACTGAAGCTTTCTTT	CASSLRGTNTEAFF
TRBD2	.	TRBV7-2	TRBJ2-7	TGTGCCAGCAGCTTAGCGAGACTAGCTTACGAGCAGTACTTC	CASSLARLAYEQYF
.	.	TRBV5-8	TRBJ1-2	TGTGCCAGCAGCACACTGAGCAGGGCTTGGGGCTACACCTTC	CASSTLSRAWGYTF